The 18 T cell receptor beta chains below were found in one sample sequenced in a study of read filtering for tumor transcriptome and immune sequencing. This library used approximately 0.4 ug RNA and molecular barcoded adaptors spanning alpha/delta and beta/gamma chains. In TCRdb, the reads were re-called with MiXCR into one record per CDR3 protein. The sample has about 21,000 distinct CDR3 sequences, 22% seen once. Sequences were obtained from a population of CD138-negative cells sorted from bone marrow. The receptors were gathered from a donor at least 40 years old with multiple myeloma.

Ten or more counts support this clonotype. The chain recombines TRBV12-3 or TRBV12-4 with TRBJ2-3; D unresolved. This CDR3 comprises 15 residues. With 4 bases removed from V and 2 bases from J, the gap between germline ends came to 13 bases. The CDR3 coding sequence is TGTGCCAGCAGTTGGTGGAAAGGGTTCACAGATACGCAGTATTTT. It specifies CASSWWKGFTDTQYF.

This chain uses TRBV7-2 with TRBJ1-1; D perhaps matches TRBD1 (6 bases). V was clipped by 4 bases and J by 7 bases, with 13 bases between them. This CDR3 spans 13 amino acids. Per germline, CDR1 SGHTA and CDR2 FQGNSA. CDR3 loop: CASSSRGQFEAFF. In nucleotides, the CDR3 is TGTGCCAGCAGCTCCAGGGGTCAGTTTGAAGCTTTCTTT. The full variable domain, in which reference TRBV7-2 and TRBJ1-1 provide the parts outside the CDR3, is GAGVSQSPSNKVTEKGKDVELRCDPISGHTALYWYRQSLGQGLEFLIYFQGNSAPDKSGLPSDRFSAERTGGSVSTLTIQRTQQEDSAVYLCASSSRGQFEAFFGQGTRLTVV.

This clonotype showed up many times. The chain links TRBV28 to TRBJ2-3; D ambiguous. CDR1 MDHEN and CDR2 SYDVKM come from the germline V gene. The length of the CDR3 is 15 residues. V was trimmed by 7 bases and J by 0 bases, leaving 14 bases between them. The CDR3 DNA reads TGTGCCAGCAAGAACTCCCGAATCAGCACAGATACGCAGTATTTT. Protein product: CASKNSRISTDTQYF.

At least ten counts were recorded for this clonotype. The rearrangement uses TRBV28 and TRBJ1-5; 8 bases align to TRBD1. Looked up from germline, CDR1 is MDHEN and CDR2 is SYDVKM. The CDR3 extends over 16 amino acids. Germline trimming cut 4 bases from V and 7 bases from J; bases unmatched to any gene: 12. The CDR3 loop is CASSSQGAITDQPQHF. Here the CDR3 DNA reads TGTGCCAGCAGTTCGCAGGGGGCGATCACAGACCAGCCCCAGCATTTT.

This clonotype turned up a few times. The V and J genes are TRBV28 and TRBJ1-5; D perhaps matches TRBD1 (5 bases). Trimming pared 6 bases from V and 4 bases from J, leaving 16 bases between. The CDR3 has 15 residues. CDR1 and CDR2 (germline): MDHEN, SYDVKM. The CDR3 here is CASRKGGDGNQPQHF. CDR3 nucleotides: TGTGCCAGCAGAAAAGGAGGGGATGGAAATCAGCCCCAGCATTTT.

This clonotype was seen at least ten times. This chain joins TRBV10-3 and TRBJ2-2; 8 bases are a match to TRBD1. Germline lookup yields CDR1 ENHRY and CDR2 SYGVKD. The CDR3 has 16 amino acids. J gave up 1 base and V 8 bases, and 9 bases lay outside the gene matches. CDR3 sequence (DNA): TGTGCCATCGGATTGACCGGGACAGGGAACACCGGGGAGCTGTTTTTT. Amino acids: CAIGLTGTGNTGELFF.

This clonotype is a singleton in its sample. No conserved phenylalanine or tryptophan is present at the end of the CDR3, so a read error is the likely explanation. V and J are TRBV2 and TRBJ2-3; 7 bases fit TRBD2. V dropped 10 bases and J dropped 9; count of bases not matched to a gene: 13. CDR1 and CDR2 from the germline V gene are SNHLY and FYNNEI. There are 13 residues in the CDR3. DNA for the CDR3: TGTGCCATTGAGCGGGAAGAGAAAGACACGCAGTATTCT. Translated: CAIEREEKDTQYS.

By share, this clonotype counts as medium-sized. The genes are TRBV7-6 and TRBJ2-1, with a tentative D call TRBD1 (6 bases). Trimming pared 1 base from V and 13 bases from J, leaving 14 bases between. Germline V gives CDR1 SGHVS, CDR2 FNYEAQ. This CDR3 comprises 13 residues. This CDR3 is CASSLVGGPGQFF. CDR3 nucleotides: TGTGCCAGCAGCTTAGTTGGGGGCCCAGGCCAGTTCTTC.

This clonotype was seen just once. At one end, the junction sequence differs from germline, possibly due to a read error. The J gene is TRBJ1-5, the V gene TRBV28; D is unclear. Per germline, CDR1 MDHEN and CDR2 SYDVKM. The CDR3 contains 13 residues. In DNA form, the CDR3 reads TGTGCCGGCAGTTGGACCTCGGGGCAGCCCCAGCATTTT. Translation: CAGSWTSGQPQHF.

The rearrangement uses TRBV28 and TRBJ1-1, with 11 bases aligning to TRBD1. Germline V lookup: CDR1 MDHEN, CDR2 SYDVKM. The length of the CDR3 is 14 residues. The V segment lost 3 bases and the J segment 5 bases; nucleotides outside the gene matches: 2. The CDR3: CASSFGTGGTEAFF. The DNA for the CDR3 is TGTGCCAGCAGTTTCGGGACAGGGGGAACTGAAGCTTTCTTT.

As regards this clonotype: A much larger clone differs by one base, so this may be a read error. This sequence joins TRBV6-2 or TRBV6-3 and TRBJ2-1; tentatively, D is TRBD1 or TRBD2 (5 bases each). V shed 8 bases and J shed 6 bases, with 11 bases lying between them. CDR1 is MNHEY, CDR2 SVGEGT, per germline. The CDR3 length is 12 residues. This chain's CDR3 is CASGRGFNEQFF. In nucleotides, the CDR3 is TGTGCCAGCGGCCGGGGCTTCAATGAGCAGTTCTTC.

The V gene is TRBV20-1, the J gene TRBJ2-1, with D hard to call. CDR1 is DFQATT and CDR2 is SNEGSKA in the germline V gene (reference sequence). Trimming removed 1 base from V and 3 bases from J, with 16 bases in between. CDR3 length equals 16 residues. The CDR3 sequence is CSARAPGFLLYNEQFF. CDR3 sequence (DNA): TGCAGTGCTAGAGCCCCCGGGTTTCTCCTCTACAATGAGCAGTTCTTC.

This clonotype was seen a handful of times. CDR3 DNA: TGTGCCAGCAGCCAAGGAGTTAGCGGGTCCCACAATGAGCAGTTCTTC. Amino acids: CASSQGVSGSHNEQFF. This chain links TRBV14 with TRBJ2-1; 7 nucleotides align to TRBD2. Trimming took 1 base from V and 5 from J; bases not matched to a gene: 8. CDR3 length: 16 residues. CDR1 is SGHDN, CDR2 FVKESK, per germline. The variable domain in full, completed from reference TRBV14 and TRBJ2-1, reads EAGVTQFPSHSVIEKGQTVTLRCDPISGHDNLYWYRRVMGKEIKFLLHFVKESKQDESGMPNNRFLAERTGGTYSTLKVQPAELEDSGVYFCASSQGVSGSHNEQFFGPGTRLTVL.

This clonotype was counted at least ten times. The chain couples TRBV7-2 to TRBJ2-3; D unresolved. Germline values: CDR1 SGHTA, CDR2 FQGNSA. The CDR3 extends over 15 amino acids. Trimming removed 1 base at V and 6 bases at J, with 14 bases between. The CDR3 loop is CASSLGLAGSDTQYF. CDR3 DNA: TGTGCCAGCAGCTTAGGACTTGCAGGCTCGGATACGCAGTATTTT.

This clonotype was seen repeatedly, ten times or more. The rearrangement uses TRBV29-1 and TRBJ2-7; 14 bases match TRBD2. V lost 7 bases, J lost 4 bases, and 9 bases stayed unmatched. The CDR3 totals 15 residues. CDR1 and CDR2 from the germline V gene are SQVTM and ANQGSEA. CDR3 DNA sequence: TGCAGCGCCGACGGACTAGCGGGAGGACGGTACGAGCAGTACTTC. Its protein product is CSADGLAGGRYEQYF.

The table lists this clonotype with many counts. The genes are TRBV25-1 and TRBJ2-7; 8 nucleotides align to TRBD2. The CDR3 spans 16 residues. CDR1 is MGHDK and CDR2 is SYGVNS in the germline V gene. J gave up 1 base and V 1 base, and 6 bases lay outside the gene matches. The CDR3: CASSELGGGRSYEQYF. The DNA for the CDR3 is TGTGCCAGCAGTGAATTAGGAGGCGGGAGGTCCTACGAGCAGTACTTC.

This clonotype came up a few times. A clone one base away is much larger, so this may be a read error. V gene TRBV7-3 combines with J gene TRBJ2-1, with 10 bases fitting TRBD1. The CDR3 spans 14 residues. V was pared by 8 bases and J by 11 bases, with 12 bases of the junction left unmatched. Germline CDR1 reads SGHTA; CDR2 reads FQGTGA. The CDR3, as DNA: TGTGCCAGCCGACAGGGGGCGCGAGGCGGTCAGCAGTTCTTC. As protein: CASRQGARGGQQFF.

The CDR3 sequence is CASSLRDGSTTQETQYF. As DNA, the CDR3 is TGCGCCAGCAGCTTGAGAGATGGGAGTACCACACAAGAGACCCAGTACTTC. The gene calls are TRBV5-1 and TRBJ2-5; weak D call: TRBD2 (5 bases). Trimming removed 1 base at V and 2 bases at J, with 18 bases between. Per germline, CDR1 SGHRS and CDR2 YFSETQ. CDR3 length equals 17 residues.